The 7 T cell receptor beta chains below were found in one sample sequenced in a study of tumor-infiltrating lymphocytes in primary liver carcinoma. Joint extraction of RNA and DNA used about 17-31 mg of bulk tissue that was unsorted. The input was roughly 0.5 ug total RNA; TCR beta cDNA was made from it with a constant-region primer. It was through three nested multiplex PCR rounds of slightly modified ARM-PCR that TCR beta libraries arose. TRBV1-TRBV30 forward primers paired with a C-beta reverse primer were used in the first two PCR rounds, which ran roughly 9 cycles each. MiXCR, applied by TCRdb to the multiplex PCR reads, yields one record per CDR3 protein. The sample has roughly 120,000 distinct CDR3 sequences, 50% to 70% seen once. The sequencing input was liver tumor tissue from sampling region 1. Subset reported: tumor region T1, superior pole. These receptors were obtained from a woman aged 55-69 years with primary liver carcinoma and hepatitis B virus infection.

The sample holds many counts of this clonotype. The rearrangement uses TRBV10-3 and TRBJ1-1; tentative D call: TRBD1 (6 bases). The length of the CDR3 is 13 residues. With 6 bases removed from V and 3 bases from J, the gap between germline ends came to 11 bases. Looked up from germline, CDR1 is ENHRY and CDR2 is SYGVKD. CDR3 sequence: CAIRGGSDTEAFF. The CDR3 DNA is TGTGCCATCAGAGGGGGTAGTGACACTGAAGCTTTCTTT.

This sequence joins TRBV28 and TRBJ1-4; tentatively, D is TRBD1 (5 bases). With 3 bases removed from V and 7 bases from J, the gap between germline ends came to 12 bases. Germline assignment: CDR1 MDHEN and CDR2 SYDVKM. CDR3 length equals 14 residues. CDR3 in amino acids: CASSLRGRAEKLFF. The CDR3 nucleotides read TGTGCCAGCAGTTTGCGGGGGAGGGCTGAAAAACTGTTTTTT.

About this clonotype: One base away lies a much larger clone, so this may be a sequencing read error. V usage is TRBV6-5 and J usage is TRBJ1-2, with D possibly TRBD1 on 5 matching bases. V lost 4 bases and J 7 bases, leaving 13 bases between the germline ends. Germline CDR1 is MNHEY and CDR2 is SVGAGI. The CDR3 totals 13 residues. The CDR3 nucleotides read TGTGCCAGCAGTTCCGGCAGGGAGGGTGGCTACACCTTC. This sequence encodes CASSSGREGGYTF.

As concerns this clonotype: A read error may be the cause here, since a much bigger clone is one base away. The chain carries TRBV6-5 and TRBJ2-3; no definite D call. With 11 bases removed from V and 3 bases from J, the gap between germline ends came to 15 bases. Per the germline V gene, CDR1 is MNHEY and CDR2 is SVGAGI. CDR3 length: 13 amino acids. The CDR3 spells CAVSNLLTDTQYF. The CDR3 DNA is TGTGCCGTTAGTAACCTACTGACAGATACGCAGTATTTT.

The genes are TRBV11-3 and TRBJ2-1; D may correspond to TRBD1 or TRBD2 (6 bases each). This CDR3 spans 17 amino acids. Per the germline V gene, CDR1 is SGHNT and CDR2 is YENEEA. In DNA form, the CDR3 reads TGTGTCGGCGGCTCCCCGGGGGCGCAGACCATGGGCAATGAGCAGTTCTTC. As protein: CVGGSPGAQTMGNEQFF.

Notes on this clonotype: A much larger clone differs by one base, so this may be a read error. The chain links TRBV11-2 to TRBJ2-7, with no clear D. From germline, CDR1 is SGHAT and CDR2 FQNNGV. The CDR3 spans 14 residues. V lost 7 bases, J lost 6 bases, and 19 bases lay in between. The CDR3 bases are TGTGCCAGCAACTCCCCTCTGCTTTCCGCCGAGCAGTACTTC. Translated, it gives CASNSPLLSAEQYF.

This clonotype turned up a few times. Relative to the germline gene, one junction end is altered; a read error may explain this. V gene TRBV30 combines with J gene TRBJ2-3; TRBD2 aligns across 9 bases. The CDR3 spans 14 residues. Per the germline V gene, CDR1 is GTSNPN and CDR2 is SVGIG (reference sequence). The CDR3 nucleotides are TGTGTCTGGAGGGTAGCGGGAGACACAGATACGCAGTATTTT. This codes for CVWRVAGDTDTQYF.